The TCR beta chain under discussion was sequenced for a study of cytomegalovirus exposure and HLA in healthy donors. Study-level background: In a previous analysis, some 120 million unique TCR beta sequences were found from some 180 million T cells. General study points: A reported reduction in N-insertions relative to the approximately 670-donor mean was seen in an Asian-associated ancestry cluster in a later analysis. TCR beta V segments were, for the most part, productive about 87% or about 30% of the time in an earlier analysis.

PCR primers comprised 60 Vbeta and 13 Jbeta primers. Here immunoSEQ multiplex PCR was the method, and the copy in TCRdb shows in-frame clones only, minus some. The sample contains 120,000 or so clones, roughly 74% of which appear only once. The germline CDR1 and CDR2 sequences are SGHNT and YYREEE (reference sequence). The V and J ends lost 2 bases and 4 bases, in that order; junction bases with no gene match: 5. The CDR3 sequence is 15 residues long. Sampled while nominally healthy, donors likely had unrecorded immune exposures. As for this clone: Its antigen is not known.

This receptor was obtained from a woman between 50 and 59 years old in good health and CMV-seropositive. The specimen sequenced was PBMCs. The genes are TRBV5-4 and TRBJ2-1; TRBD1 matches 8 bases. The chain's CDR3 is CASSFPGQGYNEQFF. The DNA of the CDR3 is TGTGCCAGCAGCTTCCCCGGACAGGGTTACAATGAGCAGTTCTTC.